A single sample is the source of the 26 T cell receptor beta chains below, sequenced in a study of shared clonotypes between healthy human individuals. Profiled with immunoSEQ multiplex PCR; TCRdb holds only in-frame clones, not every one. The table lists around 2,000,000 clones, 90% to 95% of them singletons. Cells designated naive CD8 were CD45RO-negative and were positively selected for CCR7, with terminally differentiated effector memory CD45RA+ cells excluded. The sequenced sample consisted of naive CD8+ T cells from PBMCs. These receptors came from a young man in good health. Some clones in this sample may be carry-over from other donors' samples.

The J gene is TRBJ2-7, the V gene TRBV28; 7 bases are a match to TRBD2. CDR1 MDHEN and CDR2 SYDVKM come from the germline V gene. V lost 5 bases, J lost 3 bases, and 7 bases stayed unmatched. CDR3 length equals 14 residues. The CDR3 loop reads CASSDGGGGYEQYF. Written as DNA, the CDR3 is TGTGCCAGCAGTGATGGGGGGGGAGGCTACGAGCAGTACTTC.

The rearrangement uses TRBV11-2 and TRBJ2-7, with 10 nucleotides matching TRBD2. CDR1 and CDR2 from the germline V gene are SGHAT and FQNNGV. CDR3 length: 18 residues. The J segment lost 4 bases and the V segment lost 4 bases, leaving 16 bases of the junction unmatched. The chain's CDR3 is CASSSTDLAGVETYEQYF. CDR3 in DNA: TGTGCCAGCAGCTCGACAGATCTAGCGGGAGTAGAGACGTACGAGCAGTACTTC.

The V call is TRBV7-9, the J call TRBJ1-1; TRBD1 matches at 9 bases. CDR1 is SEHNR and CDR2 is FQNEAQ in the germline V gene (reference sequence). V was clipped by 6 bases and J by 3 bases; unmatched bases: 5. The CDR3 has 14 residues. The CDR3 DNA sequence: TGTGCCAGCAGTTGGGGACAGGGAGACACTGAAGCTTTCTTT. Residues: CASSWGQGDTEAFF.

The chain recombines TRBV9 with TRBJ2-1, with 7 bases that match TRBD2. The germline V gene has CDR1 SGDLS and CDR2 YYNGEE. After removal of 1 base from V and 3 bases from J, the junction contained 1 base not matched to a gene. The CDR3 extends over 14 amino acids. For the CDR3, the DNA is TGTGCCAGCAGCGTAACGGGAGGCTACAATGAGCAGTTCTTC. It codes for CASSVTGGYNEQFF.

About this clone itself: The same CDR3 arises from other DNA sequences in this sample as well. V gene TRBV19 combines with J gene TRBJ2-1; D not certain. V shed 4 bases and J shed 0 bases, with 4 bases lying between them. The CDR3 contains 13 residues. Germline lookup yields CDR1 LNHDA and CDR2 SQIVND (reference sequence). CDR3 nucleotides: TGTGCCAGTAGTACCTCCTCCTACAATGAGCAGTTCTTC. Its translation: CASSTSSYNEQFF.

The gene calls are TRBV5-1 and TRBJ2-7; 11 nucleotides align to TRBD2. There are 14 residues in the CDR3. The junction had 3 bases not matched to a gene; V was cut back by 4 bases and J by 3 bases. Germline assignment: CDR1 SGHRS and CDR2 YFSETQ. The CDR3 DNA is TGCGCCAGCAGCACGGGACTAGCGGACTACGAGCAGTACTTC. It encodes CASSTGLADYEQYF. The variable domain in full, with the rest retrieved from reference TRBV5-1 and TRBJ2-7, is KAGVTQTPRYLIKTRGQQVTLSCSPISGHRSVSWYQQTPGQGLQFLFEYFSETQRNKGNFPGRFSGRQFSNSRSEMNVSTLELGDSALYLCASSTGLADYEQYFGPGTRLTVT.

This chain links TRBV28 with TRBJ2-3; 8 bases are shared with TRBD2. With V trimmed by 5 bases and J by 3 bases, 7 bases remained unmatched. The V gene's germline CDR1 is MDHEN and CDR2 SYDVKM. CDR3 length: 15 amino acids. CDR3 bases: TGTGCCAGCAGTCCCCTTCTAGCGGGTACAGATACGCAGTATTTT. Its translation is CASSPLLAGTDTQYF.

The CDR3 loop reads CASSLEVRTRNYGYTF. The CDR3 DNA reads TGCGCCAGCAGCTTGGAAGTCCGTACTCGTAACTATGGCTACACCTTC. The chain combines TRBV5-1 with TRBJ1-2, with D uncertain. This CDR3 comprises 16 residues. The germline V and J ends were trimmed by 0 bases and 1 base, with 13 bases remaining between them. CDR1 is SGHRS and CDR2 is YFSETQ in the germline V gene.

This chain joins TRBV29-1 and TRBJ2-3, with TRBD1 matching over 9 bases. Germline lookup yields CDR1 SQVTM and CDR2 ANQGSEA. The CDR3 length is 14 residues. Losses at the gene ends were 6 bases for V and 4 bases for J; bases not matched to a gene: 8. The CDR3 DNA sequence: TGCAGCGTGGGACAGGGTGCGTCCGCAGATACGCAGTATTTT. This gives the protein CSVGQGASADTQYF.

The chain is built from TRBV9 and TRBJ1-3; no reliable D call. The CDR3 is 13 residues long. V was clipped by 5 bases and J by 1 base, with 7 bases between them. Germline assignment: CDR1 SGDLS and CDR2 YYNGEE. This chain's CDR3 is CASRAGSGNTIYF. DNA for the CDR3: TGTGCCAGCAGGGCAGGTTCTGGAAACACCATATATTTT.

The chain combines TRBV5-1 with TRBJ1-1, with no clear D. V was trimmed by 3 bases and J by 6 bases, leaving 15 bases between them. CDR3 length equals 14 residues. The germline gives CDR1 SGHRS, CDR2 YFSETQ. The CDR3 sequence: CASSSTGTAPEAFF. Written as DNA, the CDR3 is TGCGCCAGCAGCTCGACGGGAACGGCCCCTGAAGCTTTCTTT.

Only one count was recorded for this clone. The chain links TRBV11-3 to TRBJ2-2; tentatively, D is TRBD2 (5 bases). V was trimmed by 4 bases and J by 2 bases, leaving 17 bases between them. From germline, CDR1 is SGHNT and CDR2 YENEEA. The CDR3 consists of 17 residues. As DNA, the CDR3 is TGTGCCAGCAGCTCGTCTTCCAGCGGCCCTAACACCGGGGAGCTGTTTTTT. This encodes CASSSSSSGPNTGELFF.

The genes are TRBV7-8 and TRBJ2-1; no clear D. This CDR3 has 16 residues. Trimming shortened V by 1 base and J by 7 bases, and 17 bases separated the two germline ends. Germline V gene lookup returns CDR1 SGHVS and CDR2 FQNEAQ. In DNA, the CDR3 is TGTGCCAGCAGCTTAGGCTACGTTTGGGCCAGGAATGAGCAGTTCTTC. It codes for CASSLGYVWARNEQFF.

The J gene is TRBJ2-2, the V gene TRBV7-8, with 11 bases that match TRBD2. V shed 4 bases, J shed 7 bases, and the junction held 8 bases outside the gene matches. Germline-derived CDR1 and CDR2 are SGHVS and FQNEAQ. There are 16 residues in the CDR3. The CDR3 bases are TGTGCCAGCAGCTCCGACCCCGGGACTAGCGGCGGGGAGCTGTTTTTT. This translates into CASSSDPGTSGGELFF.

This rearrangement joins TRBV9 to TRBJ2-1; 12 bases fit TRBD2. The trim removed 2 bases at V and 7 bases at J, leaving 7 bases unmatched. CDR1 is SGDLS, CDR2 YYNGEE, per germline. The length of the CDR3 is 16 residues. This chain's CDR3 is CASSVRLAGEMNEQFF. In DNA form, the CDR3 reads TGTGCCAGCAGCGTTCGACTAGCGGGAGAGATGAATGAGCAGTTCTTC. Looking up the rest from reference TRBV9 and TRBJ2-1 gives the full variable domain: DSGVTQTPKHLITATGQRVTLRCSPRSGDLSVYWYQQSLDQGLQFLIQYYNGEERAKGNILERFSAQQFPDLHSELNLSSLELGDSALYFCASSVRLAGEMNEQFFGPGTRLTVL.

The chain carries TRBV27 and TRBJ2-7; possible D gene TRBD1, 6 bases. The CDR3 spans 15 residues. The V end was cut by 5 bases, the J end by 3 bases, with 17 bases between. CDR1 MNHEY and CDR2 SMNVEV come from the germline V gene (reference sequence). The CDR3: CASSQHRVNVYEQYF. The DNA for the CDR3 is TGTGCCAGCAGTCAACACAGGGTCAACGTCTACGAGCAGTACTTC.

V usage is TRBV5-1 and J usage is TRBJ1-3; D uncertain. The CDR3 consists of 11 residues. With 6 bases removed from V and 11 bases from J, the gap between germline ends came to 12 bases. From germline, CDR1 is SGHRS and CDR2 YFSETQ. DNA for the CDR3: TGCGCCAGCACCCGTGGAGGGCCCATATATTTT. Protein: CASTRGGPIYF.

The chain joins TRBV9 to TRBJ2-3, with D possibly called TRBD1 or TRBD2 (5 bases each). The germline CDR1 and CDR2 sequences are SGDLS and YYNGEE. The CDR3 has 15 residues. Trimming shortened V by 0 bases and J by 4 bases, and 12 bases separated the two germline ends. Here the CDR3 reads CASSVATGGADTQYF. CDR3 nucleotides: TGTGCCAGCAGCGTAGCTACAGGAGGTGCAGATACGCAGTATTTT.

V usage is TRBV29-1 and J usage is TRBJ2-5; unclear D gene. This CDR3 has 15 amino acids. Germline values: CDR1 SQVTM, CDR2 ANQGSEA. V dropped 5 bases and J dropped 5 bases, with 21 bases sitting between them. CDR3 sequence: CSVTDPGTDWETQYF. The DNA for the CDR3 is TGCAGCGTTACAGACCCCGGAACGGATTGGGAGACCCAGTACTTC.

The chain employs TRBV9 and TRBJ1-2; 9 nucleotides align to TRBD1. The J segment lost 3 bases and the V segment lost 3 bases, leaving 6 bases of the junction unmatched. This CDR3 spans 15 amino acids. Germline V gives CDR1 SGDLS, CDR2 YYNGEE. DNA of the CDR3: TGTGCCAGCAGCGGCGTCCGGACAGGGGACTATGGCTACACCTTC. Protein sequence: CASSGVRTGDYGYTF.

V and J are TRBV28 and TRBJ2-5; D tentatively reads TRBD1 or TRBD2 (5 bases each). The germline V gene has CDR1 MDHEN and CDR2 SYDVKM. V gave up 8 bases and J gave up 2 bases, with 18 bases separating them. The CDR3 runs to 15 residues. This chain's CDR3 is CASSLGTELQETQYF. In DNA form, the CDR3 reads TGTGCCAGCTCCCTTGGGACCGAGTTGCAAGAGACCCAGTACTTC.

The V gene is TRBV2, the J gene TRBJ2-7; unclear D gene. V dropped 3 bases and J dropped 0 bases, with 6 bases sitting between them. CDR1 and CDR2 from the germline V gene are SNHLY and FYNNEI. The CDR3 length is 13 residues. DNA of the CDR3: TGTGCCAGCAGTGATTCGGCCTCCTACGAGCAGTACTTC. This codes for CASSDSASYEQYF. Variable domain in full (rest from reference TRBV2 and TRBJ2-7): EPEVTQTPSHQVTQMGQEVILRCVPISNHLYFYWYRQILGQKVEFLVSFYNNEISEKSEIFDDQFSVERPDGSNFTLKIRSTKLEDSAMYFCASSDSASYEQYFGPGTRLTVT.

Points on this clone: The same CDR3 is also encoded by other DNA sequences in this sample. This chain connects TRBV19 to TRBJ1-5; no clear D. Germline CDR1 LNHDA, CDR2 SQIVND (reference sequence). Trimming pared 0 bases from V and 0 bases from J, leaving 6 bases between. This CDR3 is built from 15 residues. This chain's CDR3 is CASSIDGYSNQPQHF. CDR3 DNA sequence: TGTGCCAGTAGTATAGATGGGTATAGCAATCAGCCCCAGCATTTT. The complete variable domain, with remaining parts taken from reference TRBV19 and TRBJ1-5, reads DGGITQSPKYLFRKEGQNVTLSCEQNLNHDAMYWYRQDPGQGLRLIYYSQIVNDFQKGDIAEGYSVSREKKESFPLTVTSAQKNPTAFYLCASSIDGYSNQPQHFGDGTRLSIL.

A remark on this clone: Other DNA sequences within the sample encode an identical CDR3. This chain links TRBV15 with TRBJ1-3; D remains ambiguous. CDR1 and CDR2 from the germline V gene are LNHNV and YYDKDF (reference sequence). The V end lost 0 bases, the J end lost 1 base, and 7 bases lay between the germline ends. This CDR3 is built from 15 residues. Here the CDR3 DNA reads TGTGCCACCAGCAGAGATTTGGGGTCTGGAAACACCATATATTTT. This sequence encodes CATSRDLGSGNTIYF.

The V and J genes are TRBV6-5 and TRBJ2-2; D remains ambiguous. The germline V gene encodes CDR1 MNHEY and CDR2 SVGAGI. V lost 5 bases and J 3 bases, leaving 7 bases between the germline ends. CDR3 length: 13 residues. The CDR3 loop is CASSHQDTGELFF. The CDR3, as DNA: TGTGCCAGCAGTCACCAAGACACCGGGGAGCTGTTTTTT.

The J gene is TRBJ2-3, the V gene TRBV28, with 7 nucleotides matching TRBD1. Germline CDR1 and CDR2: MDHEN and SYDVKM. The CDR3 totals 16 residues. With V trimmed by 2 bases and J by 3 bases, 8 bases remained unmatched. The DNA for the CDR3 is TGTGCCAGCAGTTTAAGGGGGCTGGTTATGACAGATACGCAGTATTTT. This codes for CASSLRGLVMTDTQYF.